This T cell receptor (beta chain) stems from a study of identical twins. The donor group consisted entirely of healthy Caucasians. Germline CDR1 is MDHEN and CDR2 is SYDVKM. V trimming: 4 bases; J trimming: 3 bases; junction bases outside the gene matches: 13. The CDR3 runs to 18 residues. Study-wide results and caveats: It was cross-sectional statistical analysis, not following the same donors, that the conclusions relied on. Where beta out-of-frame sequences were concerned, excess twin sharing was weaker.

Each CDR3 protein gets one entry after TCRdb re-called the 5' RACE reads with MiXCR. The table lists 700,000 or so distinct CDR3 sequences, more than 6.5% of them singletons, with around 0.98% in the top ten. A note on this clonotype: Its matching antigen is unknown.

These same data were also listed under a study on yellow fever vaccine responses in identical twins. This second report adds: Twins showed a vaccine T cell response that reportedly seemed partly convergent, partly personalized.

The sample was PBMCs. This receptor was obtained from a woman between 18 and 29 years old in good health. The rearrangement uses TRBV28 and TRBJ2-1, with 9 bases aligning to TRBD2. The CDR3 bases are TGTGCCAGCAGTTCCCCCCAGCTAGCGGGGTACTACTACAATGAGCAGTTCTTC. Its translation is CASSSPQLAGYYYNEQFF.